The source of this TCR beta chain is a study of OX40 agonist ivuxolimab in advanced cancers. TCRdb's table, derived via immunoSEQ multiplex PCR, lists solely in-frame clones and lacks some. The sample contains roughly 64,000 clones, around 93% of which appear only once. CDR3 length equals 14 residues. V was pared by 5 bases and J by 3 bases, with 14 bases between. From germline, CDR1 is SGHAT and CDR2 FQNNGV. This clone has a handful of counts. The chain links TRBV11-2 to TRBJ2-7; D is ambiguous. The receptor was derived from an adult with an advanced solid tumor such as melanoma, head and neck, liver or kidney cancer. The starting material was CD4+ or CD8+ T cells sorted from blood, obtained in a trial of the OX40 agonist ivuxolimab. CDR3: CASSPRVGGYEQYF. CDR3 in DNA: TGTGCCAGCAGCCCCCGGGTTGGTGGCTACGAGCAGTACTTC.